This T cell receptor (beta chain) was obtained from a study of blood T cells in healthy people across ages. V was clipped by 3 bases and J by 0 bases, with 12 bases between them. Germline loops: CDR1 SGHTA, CDR2 FQGNSA. This CDR3 has 15 amino acids. Sample-barcoded 5' priming and a J-beta primer mix drove a second PCR of 7 to 11 cycles. TCRdb ran MiXCR on the 5' RACE reads and lists one entry per CDR3 protein. The table has around 990,000 distinct CDR3 sequences, under 30% seen once. This same sample was also part of a study on T cells of mothers and their children.

The clonotype was recovered from a girl aged 2-10 years in good health. The sample consisted of blood. The rearrangement joins TRBV7-2 to TRBJ2-7; tentative D call: TRBD2 (5 bases). The CDR3 sequence: CASSFGLASSYEQYF. The CDR3 DNA follows: TGTGCCAGCAGCTTTGGACTTGCGAGCTCCTACGAGCAGTACTTC.